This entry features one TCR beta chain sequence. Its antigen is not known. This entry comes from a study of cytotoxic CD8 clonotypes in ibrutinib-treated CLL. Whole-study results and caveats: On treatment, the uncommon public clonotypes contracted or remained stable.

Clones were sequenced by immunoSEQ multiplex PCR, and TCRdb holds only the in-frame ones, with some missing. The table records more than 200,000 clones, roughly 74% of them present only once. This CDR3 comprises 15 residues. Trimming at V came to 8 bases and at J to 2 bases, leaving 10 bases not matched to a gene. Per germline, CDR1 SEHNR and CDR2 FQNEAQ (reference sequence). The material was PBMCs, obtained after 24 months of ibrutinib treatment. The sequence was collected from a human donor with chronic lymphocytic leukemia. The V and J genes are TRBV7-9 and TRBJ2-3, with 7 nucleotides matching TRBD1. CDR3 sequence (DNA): TGTGCCAGCGGATCCGGGACAGTCGACACAGATACGCAGTATTTT. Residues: CASGSGTVDTDTQYF.